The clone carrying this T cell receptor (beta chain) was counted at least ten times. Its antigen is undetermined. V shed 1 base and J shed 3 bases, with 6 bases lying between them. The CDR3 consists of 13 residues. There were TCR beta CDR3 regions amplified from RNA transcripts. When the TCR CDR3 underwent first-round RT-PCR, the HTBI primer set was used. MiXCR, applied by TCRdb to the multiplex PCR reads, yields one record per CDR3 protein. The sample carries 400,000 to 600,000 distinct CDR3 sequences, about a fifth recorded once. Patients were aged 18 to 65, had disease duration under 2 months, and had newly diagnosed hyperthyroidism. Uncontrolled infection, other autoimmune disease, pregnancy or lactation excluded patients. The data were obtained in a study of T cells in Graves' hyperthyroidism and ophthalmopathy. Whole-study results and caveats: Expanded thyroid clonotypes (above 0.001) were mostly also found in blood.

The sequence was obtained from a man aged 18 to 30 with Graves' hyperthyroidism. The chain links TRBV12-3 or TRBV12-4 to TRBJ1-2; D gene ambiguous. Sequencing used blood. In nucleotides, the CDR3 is TGTGCCAGCAGTTTAGAAGTATACTATGGCTACACCTTC. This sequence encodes CASSLEVYYGYTF.